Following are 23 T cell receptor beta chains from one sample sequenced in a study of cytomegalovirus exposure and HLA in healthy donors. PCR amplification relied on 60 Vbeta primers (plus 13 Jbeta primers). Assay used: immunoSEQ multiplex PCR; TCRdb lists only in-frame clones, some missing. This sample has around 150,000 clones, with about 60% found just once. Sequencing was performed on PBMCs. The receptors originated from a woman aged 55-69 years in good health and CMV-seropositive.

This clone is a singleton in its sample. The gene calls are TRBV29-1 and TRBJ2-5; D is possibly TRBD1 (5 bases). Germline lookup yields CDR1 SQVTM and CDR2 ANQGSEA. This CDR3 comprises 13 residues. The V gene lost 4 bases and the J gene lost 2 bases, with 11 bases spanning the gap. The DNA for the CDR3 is TGCAGCGTTGGGGCAGGGTGGCAAGAGACCCAGTACTTC. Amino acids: CSVGAGWQETQYF.

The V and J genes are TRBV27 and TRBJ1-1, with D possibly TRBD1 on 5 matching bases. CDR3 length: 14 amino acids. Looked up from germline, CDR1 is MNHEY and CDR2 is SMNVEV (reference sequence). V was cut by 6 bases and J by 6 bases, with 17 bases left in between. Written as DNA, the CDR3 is TGTGCCAGCAGCCTCCGGGGGGGGAGAGCTGAAGCTTTCTTT. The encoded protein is CASSLRGGRAEAFF.

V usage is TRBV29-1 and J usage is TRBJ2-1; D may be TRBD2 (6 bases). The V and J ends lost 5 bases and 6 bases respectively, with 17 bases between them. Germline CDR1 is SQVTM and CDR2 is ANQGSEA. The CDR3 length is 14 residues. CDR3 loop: CSVPSRLGINEQFF. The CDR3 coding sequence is TGCAGCGTTCCCTCCCGACTAGGAATCAATGAGCAGTTCTTC.

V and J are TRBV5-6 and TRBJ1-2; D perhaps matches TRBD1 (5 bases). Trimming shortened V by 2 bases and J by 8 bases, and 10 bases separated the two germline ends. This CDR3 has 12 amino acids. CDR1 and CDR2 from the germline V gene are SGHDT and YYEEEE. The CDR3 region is CASSFDRDGYTF. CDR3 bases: TGTGCCAGCAGCTTTGACAGAGACGGCTACACCTTC.

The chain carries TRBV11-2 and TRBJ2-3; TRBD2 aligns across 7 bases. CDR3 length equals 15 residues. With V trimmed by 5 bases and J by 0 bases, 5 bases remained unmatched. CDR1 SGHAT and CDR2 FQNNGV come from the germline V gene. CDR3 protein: CASSLAELSTDTQYF. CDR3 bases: TGTGCCAGCAGCCTAGCGGAGCTGAGCACAGATACGCAGTATTTT.

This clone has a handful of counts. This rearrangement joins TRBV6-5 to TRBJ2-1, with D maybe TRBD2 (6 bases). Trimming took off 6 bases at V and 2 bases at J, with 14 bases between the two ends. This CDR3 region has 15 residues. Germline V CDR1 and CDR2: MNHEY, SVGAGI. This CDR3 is CASRSLARAYNEQFF. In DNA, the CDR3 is TGTGCCAGCAGATCACTAGCACGAGCCTACAATGAGCAGTTCTTC.

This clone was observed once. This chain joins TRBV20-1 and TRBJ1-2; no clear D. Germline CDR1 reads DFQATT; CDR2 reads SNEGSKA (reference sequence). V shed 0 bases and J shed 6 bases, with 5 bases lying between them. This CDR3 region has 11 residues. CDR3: CSAREAHGYTF. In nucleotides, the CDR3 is TGCAGTGCTAGAGAGGCTCATGGCTACACCTTC.

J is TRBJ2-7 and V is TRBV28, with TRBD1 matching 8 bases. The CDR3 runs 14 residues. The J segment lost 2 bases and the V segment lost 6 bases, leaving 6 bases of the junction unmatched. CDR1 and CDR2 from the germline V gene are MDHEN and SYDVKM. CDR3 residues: CASSRTGITYEQYF. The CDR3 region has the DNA TGTGCCAGCAGCCGGACAGGGATCACCTACGAGCAGTACTTC.

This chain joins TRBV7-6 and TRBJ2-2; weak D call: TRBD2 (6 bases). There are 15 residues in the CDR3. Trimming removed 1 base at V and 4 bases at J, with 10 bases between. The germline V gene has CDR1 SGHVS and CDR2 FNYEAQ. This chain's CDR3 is CASSLVQGGTGELFF. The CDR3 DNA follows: TGTGCCAGCAGCTTAGTTCAGGGAGGCACCGGGGAGCTGTTTTTT.

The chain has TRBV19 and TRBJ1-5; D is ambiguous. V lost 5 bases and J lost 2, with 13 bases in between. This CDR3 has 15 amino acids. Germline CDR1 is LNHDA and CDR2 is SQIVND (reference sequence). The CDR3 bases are TGTGCCAGTAGTCCGGCGGCGAGAGGCAATCAGCCCCAGCATTTT. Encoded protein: CASSPAARGNQPQHF. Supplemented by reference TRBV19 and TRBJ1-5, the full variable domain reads DGGITQSPKYLFRKEGQNVTLSCEQNLNHDAMYWYRQDPGQGLRLIYYSQIVNDFQKGDIAEGYSVSREKKESFPLTVTSAQKNPTAFYLCASSPAARGNQPQHFGDGTRLSIL.

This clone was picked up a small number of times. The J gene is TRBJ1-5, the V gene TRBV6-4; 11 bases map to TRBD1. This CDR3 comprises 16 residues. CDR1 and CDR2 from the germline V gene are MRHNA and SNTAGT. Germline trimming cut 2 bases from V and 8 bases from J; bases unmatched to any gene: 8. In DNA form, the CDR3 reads TGTGCCAGCAGTGACCCTGGGACAGGGGGAGGAGAGCCCCAGCATTTT. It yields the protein CASSDPGTGGGEPQHF.

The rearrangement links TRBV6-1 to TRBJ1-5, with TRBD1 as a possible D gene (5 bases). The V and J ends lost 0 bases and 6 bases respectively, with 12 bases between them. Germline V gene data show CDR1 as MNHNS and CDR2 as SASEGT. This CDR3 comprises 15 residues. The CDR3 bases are TGTGCCAGCAGTGAAGCAGGGGTAGGGATTCAGCCCCAGCATTTT. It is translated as CASSEAGVGIQPQHF.

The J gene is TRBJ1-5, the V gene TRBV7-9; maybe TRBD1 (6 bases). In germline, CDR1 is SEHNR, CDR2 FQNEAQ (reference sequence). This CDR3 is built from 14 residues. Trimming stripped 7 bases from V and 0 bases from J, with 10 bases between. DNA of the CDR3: TGTGCCAGCACAAGGGGGAATAGCAATCAGCCCCAGCATTTT. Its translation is CASTRGNSNQPQHF.

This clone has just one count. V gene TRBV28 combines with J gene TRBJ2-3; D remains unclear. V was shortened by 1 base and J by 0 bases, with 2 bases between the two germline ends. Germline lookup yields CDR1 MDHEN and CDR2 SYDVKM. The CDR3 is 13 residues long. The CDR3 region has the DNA TGTGCCAGCAGTTTATCTAGCACAGATACGCAGTATTTT. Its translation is CASSLSSTDTQYF.

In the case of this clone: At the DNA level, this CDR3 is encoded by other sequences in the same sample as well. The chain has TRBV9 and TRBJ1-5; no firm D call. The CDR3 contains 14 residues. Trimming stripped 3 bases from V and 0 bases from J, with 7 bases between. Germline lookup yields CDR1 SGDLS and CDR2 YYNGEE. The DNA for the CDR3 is TGTGCCAGCAGCGCGGGAGATAGCAATCAGCCCCAGCATTTT. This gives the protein CASSAGDSNQPQHF.

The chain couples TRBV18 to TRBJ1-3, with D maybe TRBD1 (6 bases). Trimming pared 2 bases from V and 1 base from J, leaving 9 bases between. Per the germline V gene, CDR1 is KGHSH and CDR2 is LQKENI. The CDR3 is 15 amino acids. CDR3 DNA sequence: TGTGCCAGCTCACCATTACAGGGTTCTGGAAACACCATATATTTT. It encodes CASSPLQGSGNTIYF.

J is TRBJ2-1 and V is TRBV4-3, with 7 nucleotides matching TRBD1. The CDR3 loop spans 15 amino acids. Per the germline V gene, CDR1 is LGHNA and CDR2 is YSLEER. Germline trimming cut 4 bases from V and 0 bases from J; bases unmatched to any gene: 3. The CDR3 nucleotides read TGCGCCAGCAGCCCCCGGGACAGCTCCTACAATGAGCAGTTCTTC. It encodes CASSPRDSSYNEQFF.

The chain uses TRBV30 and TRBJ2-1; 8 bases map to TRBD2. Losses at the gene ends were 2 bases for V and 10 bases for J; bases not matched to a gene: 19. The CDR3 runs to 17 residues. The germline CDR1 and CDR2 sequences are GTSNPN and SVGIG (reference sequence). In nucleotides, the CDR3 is TGTGCCTGGAGTCCCTGGCTGGGACTAGGAAAAATAGAAGAGCAGTTCTTC. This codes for CAWSPWLGLGKIEEQFF.

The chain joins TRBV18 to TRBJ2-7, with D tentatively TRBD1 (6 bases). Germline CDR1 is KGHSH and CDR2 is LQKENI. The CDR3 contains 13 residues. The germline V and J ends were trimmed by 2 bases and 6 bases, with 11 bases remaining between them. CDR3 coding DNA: TGTGCCAGCTCACCAGCAGGGGACACCGAGCAGTACTTC. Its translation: CASSPAGDTEQYF.

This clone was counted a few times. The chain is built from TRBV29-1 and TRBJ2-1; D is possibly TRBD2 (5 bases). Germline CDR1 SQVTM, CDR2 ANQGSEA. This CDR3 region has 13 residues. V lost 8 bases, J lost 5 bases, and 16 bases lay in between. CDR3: CSPQGPGNNEQFF. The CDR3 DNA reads TGCAGCCCTCAAGGTCCGGGAAACAATGAGCAGTTCTTC.

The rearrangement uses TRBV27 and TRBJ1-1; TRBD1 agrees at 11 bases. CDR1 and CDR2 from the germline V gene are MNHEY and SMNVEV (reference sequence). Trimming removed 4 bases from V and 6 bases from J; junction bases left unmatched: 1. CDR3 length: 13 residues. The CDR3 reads CASSWGQGAEAFF. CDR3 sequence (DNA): TGTGCCAGCAGTTGGGGACAGGGGGCTGAAGCTTTCTTT.

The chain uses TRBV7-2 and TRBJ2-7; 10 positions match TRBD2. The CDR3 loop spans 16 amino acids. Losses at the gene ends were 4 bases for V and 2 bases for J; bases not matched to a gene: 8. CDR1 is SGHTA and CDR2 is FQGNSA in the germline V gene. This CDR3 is CASSSRSSGSPYEQYF. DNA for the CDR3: TGTGCCAGCAGCTCAAGATCTAGCGGGAGTCCCTACGAGCAGTACTTC.

The CDR3 bases are TGTGCCAACCTGAGTCCGGGAGAAACCGAGCAGTACTTC. It specifies CANLSPGETEQYF. The V gene is TRBV2, the J gene TRBJ2-7; a weak D match, TRBD2 (6 bases). Germline CDR1 is SNHLY and CDR2 is FYNNEI. Deletions cut 10 bases from V and 6 bases from J, with 19 bases between. The CDR3 has 13 amino acids.